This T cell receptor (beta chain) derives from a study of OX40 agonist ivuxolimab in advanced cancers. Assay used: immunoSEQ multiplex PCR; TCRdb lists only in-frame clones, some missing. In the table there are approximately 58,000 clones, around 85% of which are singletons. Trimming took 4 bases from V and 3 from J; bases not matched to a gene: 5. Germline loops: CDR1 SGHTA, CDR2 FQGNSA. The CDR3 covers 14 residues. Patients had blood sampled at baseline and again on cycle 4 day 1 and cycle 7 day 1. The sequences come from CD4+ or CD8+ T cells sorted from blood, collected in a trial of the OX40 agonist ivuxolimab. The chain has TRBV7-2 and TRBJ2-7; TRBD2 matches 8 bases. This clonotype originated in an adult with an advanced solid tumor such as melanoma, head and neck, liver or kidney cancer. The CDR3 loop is CASSSGLVYYEQYF. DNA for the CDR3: TGTGCCAGCAGCTCGGGACTAGTTTACTACGAGCAGTACTTC.